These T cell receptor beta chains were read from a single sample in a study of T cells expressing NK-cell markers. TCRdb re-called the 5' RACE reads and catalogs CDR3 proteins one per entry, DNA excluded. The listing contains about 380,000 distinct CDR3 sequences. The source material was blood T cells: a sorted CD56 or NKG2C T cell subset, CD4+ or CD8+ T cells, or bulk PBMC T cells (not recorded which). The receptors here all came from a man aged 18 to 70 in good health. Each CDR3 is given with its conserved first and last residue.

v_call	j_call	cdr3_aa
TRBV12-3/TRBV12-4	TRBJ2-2	CASRLTSGGQGELFF
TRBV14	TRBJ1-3	CASSQGGRPSGNTIYF
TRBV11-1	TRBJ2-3	CASSLQKATDTQYF
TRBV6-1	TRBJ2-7	CASTPTSGGPYEQYF
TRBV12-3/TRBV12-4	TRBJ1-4	CASSSRGTGDEKLFF
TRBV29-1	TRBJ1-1	CSFHRGDEAFF
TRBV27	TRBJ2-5	CASRPGGAEFTAQYF
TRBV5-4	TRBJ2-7	CASSLDASYEQYF
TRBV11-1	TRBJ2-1	CASSEGQRGFNEQFF
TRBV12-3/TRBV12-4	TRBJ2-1	CASRAKPNEQFF
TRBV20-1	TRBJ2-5	CSASSGPSETQYF
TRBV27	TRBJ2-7	CASSSITGIGGRIYEQYF
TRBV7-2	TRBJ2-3	CASSLALQTGTQYF
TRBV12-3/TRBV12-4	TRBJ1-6	CASSSTPGLNSPLHF
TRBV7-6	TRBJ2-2	CASTPSGGSRAGELFF
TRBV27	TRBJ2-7	CASSLSPTSGGQYF
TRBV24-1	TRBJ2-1	CATSRSAGGPGEQFF
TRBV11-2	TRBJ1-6	CASSPSTSPNSPLHF
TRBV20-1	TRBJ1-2	CSARDRFNYGYTF
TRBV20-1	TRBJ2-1	CSASEGLAHYNEQFF
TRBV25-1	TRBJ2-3	CASTEGGTGGINTQYF
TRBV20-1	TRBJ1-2	CSARDVEGVRYTF
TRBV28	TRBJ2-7	CASSNPGQGNYEQYF
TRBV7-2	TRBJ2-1	CASSKGRTGFPYNEQFF
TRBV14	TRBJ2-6	CASSQDVGLAFGANVLTF
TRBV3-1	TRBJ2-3	CASSPSTGTGGIDTQYF
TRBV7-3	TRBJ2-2	CASSPDGLAGTGELFF
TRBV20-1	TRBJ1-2	CSARAPDRFNYGYTF
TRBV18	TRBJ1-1	CASSPPSRPEAFF
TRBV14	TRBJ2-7	CASSQDLGRGQGYEQYF
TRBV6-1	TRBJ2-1	CASSGPGQQFF